Sequencing of this T cell receptor (beta chain) was carried out in a study of regulatory T cells in long-lasting Graves disease. In building TCR beta libraries, iRepertoire HTBI primers were used together with Arm-PCR of CDR3 regions. TCRdb passed the multiplex PCR reads through MiXCR, listing each CDR3 protein once. Seen here are a few hundred thousand distinct CDR3 sequences, approximately 22% observed once, and the top ten hold around 15%. Described time point: persistent/refractory GD, antithyroid drugs over 5 years with positive TRAb. Scientists built the TCR library using RNA that was extracted from PBMCs. Each of the patients was recruited from an endocrinology department situated in Xi'an, China. Into tubes containing EDTA, approximately 9.4 milliliters of peripheral blood were drawn. General study findings and limits: With a small sample size, accuracy may have been reduced. Among persistent patients, a larger number of public clonotypes were shared (approximately 2,900) than among newly diagnosed patients (about 1,000).

Of note for this clonotype: Its antigen is not identified.

The CDR3 has 14 residues. The V gene lost 0 bases and the J gene lost 1 base, with 7 bases spanning the gap. Germline values: CDR1 MNHNS, CDR2 SASEGT. The input for sequencing was peripheral blood mononuclear cells (PBMCs), taken when the disease was refractory, from a patient treated with antithyroid drugs. V is TRBV6-1 and J is TRBJ2-7; D possibly corresponds to TRBD2 (5 bases). The receptor was derived from a female donor with Graves disease. The DNA of the CDR3 is TGTGCCAGCAGTGAAGCGGGAGAGTCCTACGAGCAGTACTTC. Encoded protein: CASSEAGESYEQYF.